What follows are 11 T cell receptor beta chains derived from one specimen sequenced in a study of shared clonotypes between healthy human individuals. The method was immunoSEQ multiplex PCR; TCRdb's version includes in-frame clones alone and lacks a portion of them. Of roughly 500,000 clones listed, 79% are singletons. Sequencing was performed on PBMCs. Receptors were obtained from a middle-aged woman in good health. Some clones in this sample may be carry-over from other donors' samples.

This clone was counted at least ten times. The same CDR3 arises from other DNA sequences in this sample as well. This chain connects TRBV27 to TRBJ1-1; D is unclear. Trimming removed 2 bases from V and 6 bases from J, with 10 bases in between. Germline CDR1 and CDR2: MNHEY and SMNVEV (reference sequence). CDR3 length equals 13 residues. The CDR3 spells CASSLTGRAEAFF. The CDR3 DNA is TGTGCCAGCAGTTTAACCGGACGGGCTGAAGCTTTCTTT.

The chain recombines TRBV10-3 with TRBJ2-5; 10 positions match TRBD2. TRBJ2-7 explains the end of the DNA better; the J call may be wrong. There are 16 residues in the CDR3. Germline V lookup: CDR1 ENHRY, CDR2 SYGVKD. CDR3 sequence reads: CAISELVAGGPYEQYF. DNA of the CDR3: TGTGCCATCAGTGAGCTTGTAGCGGGAGGCCCCTACGAGCAGTACTTC.

This chain links TRBV28 with TRBJ2-7; perhaps D is TRBD1 or TRBD2 (5 bases each). This CDR3 is built from 15 residues. CDR1 and CDR2 (germline): MDHEN, SYDVKM. Trimming left V 6 bases short and J 0 bases short, with 15 bases between. CDR3 loop: CASRVRDASSYEQYF. The CDR3 bases are TGTGCCAGCAGGGTCCGGGACGCCAGCTCCTACGAGCAGTACTTC.

V gene TRBV5-1 combines with J gene TRBJ2-7, with no clear D. From germline, CDR1 is SGHRS and CDR2 YFSETQ. The CDR3 has 14 amino acids. Trimming took 2 bases from V and 5 from J, leaving 14 bases between them. The CDR3 region is CASSLTPDDDEQYF. The CDR3 bases are TGCGCCAGCAGCTTAACCCCGGATGACGACGAGCAGTACTTC.

The CDR3 sequence: CASSGMGLAGAEQYF. The CDR3 DNA sequence: TGTGCCAGCAGCGGCATGGGACTAGCGGGGGCCGAGCAGTACTTC. The chain couples TRBV28 to TRBJ2-7, with 14 bases fitting TRBD2. Germline V gene data show CDR1 as MDHEN and CDR2 as SYDVKM. Trimming took 6 bases from V and 6 from J; bases not matched to a gene: 7. The CDR3 runs to 15 residues.

The chain has TRBV6-1 and TRBJ2-7; weak D call: TRBD1 (5 bases). The CDR3 contains 14 residues. The germline gives CDR1 MNHNS, CDR2 SASEGT. Trimming took off 6 bases at V and 2 bases at J, with 14 bases between the two ends. In DNA, the CDR3 is TGTGCCAGCAGCGCGATTAGGGGCCCCTACGAGCAGTACTTC. This gives the protein CASSAIRGPYEQYF.

The V gene is TRBV14, the J gene TRBJ1-2; 7 nucleotides match TRBD1. This CDR3 spans 16 amino acids. Germline assignment: CDR1 SGHDN and CDR2 FVKESK. The ends lost 2 bases at V and 0 bases at J; junction bases unmatched: 6. CDR3 in DNA: TGTGCCAGCAGCCAAAAGAGTGGGACAGCTAACTATGGCTACACCTTC. This encodes CASSQKSGTANYGYTF.

The chain carries TRBV7-9 and TRBJ2-1, with 7 bases fitting TRBD1. After removal of 5 bases from V and 8 bases from J, the junction contained 12 bases not matched to a gene. The CDR3 has 15 amino acids. Germline V gene sequence: CDR1 SEHNR, CDR2 FQNEAQ (reference sequence). The CDR3 DNA reads as TGTGCCAGCAGCCGCCGGGACAGCCGACAGGATGAGCAGTTCTTC. Protein: CASSRRDSRQDEQFF.

The chain links TRBV28 to TRBJ1-2; D is perhaps TRBD1 (5 bases). Germline CDR1 and CDR2: MDHEN and SYDVKM. The CDR3 consists of 13 residues. Trimming cost V 2 bases and J 5 bases, with 9 bases left between them. The CDR3 here is CASSLPDRYGYTF. CDR3 in DNA: TGTGCCAGCAGTTTACCCGACAGATATGGCTACACCTTC.

The chain has TRBV4-2 and TRBJ1-3; D is uncertain. This CDR3 is built from 16 residues. The V end was cut by 4 bases, the J end by 7 bases, with 20 bases between. Germline lookup yields CDR1 LGHNA and CDR2 YNFKEQ. CDR3 residues: CASSPTGNVNRNTIYF. CDR3 sequence (DNA): TGTGCCAGCAGCCCCACGGGTAACGTGAATCGGAACACCATATATTTT.

This clone was recorded many times. The chain joins TRBV19 to TRBJ1-5; TRBD1 matches 7 bases. Germline lookup yields CDR1 LNHDA and CDR2 SQIVND (reference sequence). The CDR3 has 13 amino acids. Trimming took 7 bases from V and 4 from J; bases not matched to a gene: 4. The CDR3 sequence: CASTGTANQPQHF. The CDR3 bases are TGTGCCAGTACTGGGACAGCTAATCAGCCCCAGCATTTT.